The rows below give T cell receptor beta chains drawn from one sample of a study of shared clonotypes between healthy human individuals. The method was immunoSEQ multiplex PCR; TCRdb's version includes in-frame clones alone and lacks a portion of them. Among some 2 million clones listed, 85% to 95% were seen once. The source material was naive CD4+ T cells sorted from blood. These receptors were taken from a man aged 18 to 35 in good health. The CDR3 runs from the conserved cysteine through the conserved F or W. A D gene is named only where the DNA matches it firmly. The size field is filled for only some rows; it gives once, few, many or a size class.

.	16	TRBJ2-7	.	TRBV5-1	CASSLGHSSPIYEQYF	TGCGCCAGCAGCTTAGGTCATTCGTCACCTATATACGAGCAGTACTTC
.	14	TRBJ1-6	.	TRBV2	CASTVDSHNSPLHF	TGTGCCAGCACTGTGGACAGCCATAATTCACCCCTCCACTTT
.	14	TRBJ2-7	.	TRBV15	CATSRDRVQLEQYF	TGTGCCACCAGCAGAGACAGGGTTCAGCTTGAGCAGTACTTC
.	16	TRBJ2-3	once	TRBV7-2	CASSTRLPSGTDTQYF	TGTGCCAGCAGCACCAGACTACCTAGCGGCACAGATACGCAGTATTTT
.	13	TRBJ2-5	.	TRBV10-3	CAISVGSQETQYF	TGTGCCATCAGTGTCGGGAGTCAAGAGACCCAGTACTTC
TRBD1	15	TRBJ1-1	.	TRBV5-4	CASSQRQGKDTEAFF	TGTGCCAGCAGCCAGAGACAGGGGAAGGACACTGAAGCTTTCTTT
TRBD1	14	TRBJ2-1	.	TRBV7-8	CASSLGQAYNEQFF	TGTGCCAGCAGCTTGGGACAGGCCTACAATGAGCAGTTCTTC
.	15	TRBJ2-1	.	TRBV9	CASSVEDSSYNEQFF	TGTGCCAGCAGCGTAGAGGACAGCTCCTACAATGAGCAGTTCTTC
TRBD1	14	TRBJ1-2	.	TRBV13	CASSQDRGLGGYTF	TGTGCCAGCAGCCAAGACAGGGGTCTAGGTGGCTACACCTTC
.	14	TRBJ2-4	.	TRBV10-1	CASSEGQAKNIQYF	TGCGCCAGCAGTGAGGGACAGGCCAAAAACATTCAGTACTTC
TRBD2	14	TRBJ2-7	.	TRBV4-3	CASSASGSSYEQYF	TGCGCCAGCAGCGCTAGCGGGAGCTCCTACGAGCAGTACTTC
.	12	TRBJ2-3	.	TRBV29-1	CSGAGATDTQYF	TGCAGCGGCGCGGGGGCCACAGATACGCAGTATTTT